This T cell receptor beta chain derives from a study of blood T cell repertoires in COVID-19. Background on the study: Some COVID-19 samples were acute and others convalescent; all came from the United States, Italy and Spain. Sources were T cells, B-cell-depleted T cells, or PBMCs; the material itself was cDNA or gDNA.

The V and J ends lost 6 bases and 7 bases, in that order; junction bases with no gene match: 7. This CDR3 is 13 amino acids long. Germline assignment: CDR1 MNHEY and CDR2 SMNVEV (reference sequence). This table comes from immunoSEQ multiplex PCR, and its TCRdb copy is limited to in-frame clones, with some not included. Of roughly 250,000 clones listed, roughly 82% were seen once; the top ten hold about 4.4%. The chain employs TRBV27 and TRBJ1-2; TRBD1 agrees at 8 bases. Sequencing used peripheral blood. This TCR was recovered from a woman between 65 and 79 years old with acute or convalescent COVID-19. CDR3 bases: TGTGCCAGCAGACAGACAGGGGTGGGTGGCTACACCTTC. Translating it yields CASRQTGVGGYTF.